This T cell receptor beta chain comes out of a study of T-cell reconstitution after alpha-beta-depleted transplantation in children. This sample's TCRbeta library carried unique molecular identifier barcodes. TCRdb itself ran the PCR reads through MiXCR, one entry per CDR3 protein. The data show approximately 640,000 distinct CDR3 sequences, roughly 15% seen once. The ends lost 3 bases at V and 3 bases at J; junction bases unmatched: 5. CDR1 is SGHTA and CDR2 is FQGNSA in the germline V gene. This CDR3 region has 15 residues. The sample was PBMCs from the stem cell graft donor, taken from the stem cell graft. The V call is TRBV7-2, the J call TRBJ1-1, with 9 bases that match TRBD1. The receptor was isolated from a human donor who donated a stem cell graft to a child with acute myeloid leukemia. As DNA, the CDR3 is TGTGCCAGCAGCTTTGGAGGGACAGGGTACACTGAAGCTTTCTTT. The encoded protein is CASSFGGTGYTEAFF.